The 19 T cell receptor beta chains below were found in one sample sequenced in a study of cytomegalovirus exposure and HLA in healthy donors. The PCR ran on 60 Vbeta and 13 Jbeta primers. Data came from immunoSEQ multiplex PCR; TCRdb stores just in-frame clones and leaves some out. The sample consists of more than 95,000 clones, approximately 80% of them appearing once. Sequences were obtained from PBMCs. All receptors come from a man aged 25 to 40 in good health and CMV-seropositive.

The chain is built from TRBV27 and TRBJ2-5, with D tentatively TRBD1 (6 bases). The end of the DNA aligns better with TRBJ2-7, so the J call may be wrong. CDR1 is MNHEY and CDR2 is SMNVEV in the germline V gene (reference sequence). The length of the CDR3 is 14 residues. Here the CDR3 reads CASSLYQGIGEQYF. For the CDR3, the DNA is TGTGCCAGCAGTTTATATCAGGGGATCGGCGAGCAGTACTTC.

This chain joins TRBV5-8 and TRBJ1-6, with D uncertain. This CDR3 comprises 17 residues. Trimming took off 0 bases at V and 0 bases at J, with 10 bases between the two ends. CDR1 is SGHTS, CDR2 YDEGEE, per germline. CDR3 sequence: CASSLVRVSSYNSPLHF. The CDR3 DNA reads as TGTGCCAGCAGCTTGGTGCGGGTGAGCTCCTATAATTCACCCCTCCACTTT.

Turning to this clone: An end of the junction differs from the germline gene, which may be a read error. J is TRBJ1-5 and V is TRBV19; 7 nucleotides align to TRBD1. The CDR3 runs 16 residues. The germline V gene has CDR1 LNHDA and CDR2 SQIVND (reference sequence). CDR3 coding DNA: TGTGCCAGTAGTGTAGAGGGGGGACAGTACAATCAGCCCCAGCATTTT. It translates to CASSVEGGQYNQPQHF.

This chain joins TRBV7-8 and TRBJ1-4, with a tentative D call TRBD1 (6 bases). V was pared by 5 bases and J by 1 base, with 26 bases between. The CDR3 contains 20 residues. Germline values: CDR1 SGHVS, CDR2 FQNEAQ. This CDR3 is CASSRRQLGGIRGTNEKLFF. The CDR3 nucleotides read TGTGCCAGCAGCCGCAGACAGCTTGGTGGTATCAGGGGAACTAATGAAAAACTGTTTTTT.

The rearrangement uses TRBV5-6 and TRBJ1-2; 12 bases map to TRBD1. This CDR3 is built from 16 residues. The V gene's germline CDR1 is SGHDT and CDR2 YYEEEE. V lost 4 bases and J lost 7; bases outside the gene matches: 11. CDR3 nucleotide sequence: TGTGCCAGCAGCATCGGGACAGGGGGCCCCCTATCTGGCTACACCTTC. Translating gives CASSIGTGGPLSGYTF.

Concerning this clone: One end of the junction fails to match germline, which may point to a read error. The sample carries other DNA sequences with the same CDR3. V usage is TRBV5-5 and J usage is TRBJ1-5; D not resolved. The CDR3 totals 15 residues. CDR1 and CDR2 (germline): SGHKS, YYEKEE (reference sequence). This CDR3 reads CASTSEVNSNQPQHF. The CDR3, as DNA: TGCGCCAGCACATCGGAGGTAAATAGCAATCAGCCCCAGCATTTT.

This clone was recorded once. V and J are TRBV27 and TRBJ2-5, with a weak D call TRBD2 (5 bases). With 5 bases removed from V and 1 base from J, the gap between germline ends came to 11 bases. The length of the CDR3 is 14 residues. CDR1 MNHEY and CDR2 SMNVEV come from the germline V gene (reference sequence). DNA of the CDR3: TGTGCCAGCAGTAGGACTCCGGGCCAAGAGACCCAGTACTTC. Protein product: CASSRTPGQETQYF.

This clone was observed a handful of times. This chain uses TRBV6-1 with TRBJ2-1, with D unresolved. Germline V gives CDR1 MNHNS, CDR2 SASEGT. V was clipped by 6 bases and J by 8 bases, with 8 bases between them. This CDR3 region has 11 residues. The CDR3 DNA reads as TGTGCCAGCAGGGAGCGTTATGAGCAGTTCTTC. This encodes CASRERYEQFF.

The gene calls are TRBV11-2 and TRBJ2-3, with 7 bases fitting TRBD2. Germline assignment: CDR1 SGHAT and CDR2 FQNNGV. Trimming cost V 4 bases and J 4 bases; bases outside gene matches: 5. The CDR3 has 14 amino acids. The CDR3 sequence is CASSSGGIADTQYF. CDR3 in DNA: TGTGCCAGCAGCTCCGGGGGGATCGCAGATACGCAGTATTTT.

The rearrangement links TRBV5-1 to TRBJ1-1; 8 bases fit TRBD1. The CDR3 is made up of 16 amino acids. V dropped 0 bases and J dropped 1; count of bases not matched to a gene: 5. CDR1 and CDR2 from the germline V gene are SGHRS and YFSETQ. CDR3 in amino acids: CASSLGTGTGNTEAFF. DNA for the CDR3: TGCGCCAGCAGCTTGGGGACCGGGACAGGGAACACTGAAGCTTTCTTT.

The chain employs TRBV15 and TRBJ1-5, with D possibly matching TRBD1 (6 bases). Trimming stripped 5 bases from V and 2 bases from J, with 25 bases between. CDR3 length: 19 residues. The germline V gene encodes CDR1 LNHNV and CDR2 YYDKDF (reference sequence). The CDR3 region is CATSADPSGGAQGNQPQHF. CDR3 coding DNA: TGTGCCACCAGCGCAGACCCGTCGGGGGGGGCGCAAGGCAATCAGCCCCAGCATTTT.

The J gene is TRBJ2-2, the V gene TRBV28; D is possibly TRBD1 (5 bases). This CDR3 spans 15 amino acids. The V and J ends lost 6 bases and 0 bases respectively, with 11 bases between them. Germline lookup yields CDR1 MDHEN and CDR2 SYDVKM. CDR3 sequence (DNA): TGTGCCAGCAGCTCAGGACAAACGAACACCGGGGAGCTGTTTTTT. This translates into CASSSGQTNTGELFF.

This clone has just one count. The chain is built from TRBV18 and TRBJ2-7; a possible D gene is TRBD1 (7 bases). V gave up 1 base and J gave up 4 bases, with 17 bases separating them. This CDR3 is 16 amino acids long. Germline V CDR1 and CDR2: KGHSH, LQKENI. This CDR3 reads CASSPLGGQSVYEQYF. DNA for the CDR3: TGTGCCAGCTCACCACTCGGGGGACAGAGCGTTTACGAGCAGTACTTC. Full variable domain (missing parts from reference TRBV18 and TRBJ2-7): NAGVMQNPRHLVRRRGQEARLRCSPMKGHSHVYWYRQLPEEGLKFMVYLQKENIIDESGMPKERFSAEFPKEGPSILRIQQVVRGDSAAYFCASSPLGGQSVYEQYFGPGTRLTVT.

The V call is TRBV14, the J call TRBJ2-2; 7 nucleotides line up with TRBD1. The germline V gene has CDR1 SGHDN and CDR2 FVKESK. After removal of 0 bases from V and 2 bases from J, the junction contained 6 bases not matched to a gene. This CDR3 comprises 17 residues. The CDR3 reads CASSQDGGTENTGELFF. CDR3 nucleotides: TGTGCCAGCAGCCAAGATGGTGGGACAGAAAACACCGGGGAGCTGTTTTTT.

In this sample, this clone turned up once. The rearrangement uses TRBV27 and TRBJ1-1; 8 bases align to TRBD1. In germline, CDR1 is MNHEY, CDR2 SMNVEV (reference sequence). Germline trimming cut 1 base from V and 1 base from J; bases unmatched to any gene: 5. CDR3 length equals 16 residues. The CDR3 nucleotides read TGTGCCAGCAGTTTATGGGCAGGGGGCACGAACACTGAAGCTTTCTTT. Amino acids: CASSLWAGGTNTEAFF.

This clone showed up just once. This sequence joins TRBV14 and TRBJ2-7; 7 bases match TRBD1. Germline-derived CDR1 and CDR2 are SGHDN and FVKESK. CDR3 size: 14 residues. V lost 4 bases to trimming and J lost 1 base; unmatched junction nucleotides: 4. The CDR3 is CASSPMGQSYEQYF. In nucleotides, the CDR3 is TGTGCCAGCAGCCCAATGGGACAGTCCTACGAGCAGTACTTC.

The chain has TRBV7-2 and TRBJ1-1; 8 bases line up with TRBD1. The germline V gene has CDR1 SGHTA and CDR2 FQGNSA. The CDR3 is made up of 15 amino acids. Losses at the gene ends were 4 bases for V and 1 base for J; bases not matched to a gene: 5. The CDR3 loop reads CASSSTGTGNTEAFF. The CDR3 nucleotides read TGTGCCAGCAGCTCTACCGGGACAGGGAACACTGAAGCTTTCTTT. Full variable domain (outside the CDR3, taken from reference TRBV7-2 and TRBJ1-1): GAGVSQSPSNKVTEKGKDVELRCDPISGHTALYWYRQSLGQGLEFLIYFQGNSAPDKSGLPSDRFSAERTGGSVSTLTIQRTQQEDSAVYLCASSSTGTGNTEAFFGQGTRLTVV.

The CDR3 spells CASSDRGNEQFF. The DNA of the CDR3 is TGTGCCAGCAGCGACCGGGGGAATGAGCAGTTCTTC. The chain carries TRBV6-1 and TRBJ2-1, with a tentative D call TRBD2 (6 bases). The CDR3 is made up of 12 amino acids. Trimming stripped 6 bases from V and 7 bases from J, with 10 bases between. The germline V gene has CDR1 MNHNS and CDR2 SASEGT.

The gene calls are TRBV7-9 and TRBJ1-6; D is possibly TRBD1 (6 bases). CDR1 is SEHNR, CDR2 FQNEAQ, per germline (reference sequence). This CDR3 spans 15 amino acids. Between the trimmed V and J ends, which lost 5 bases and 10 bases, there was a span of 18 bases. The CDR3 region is CASSPSGRGTSPLHF. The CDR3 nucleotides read TGTGCCAGCAGCCCCTCTGGCAGGGGAACGTCACCCCTCCACTTT. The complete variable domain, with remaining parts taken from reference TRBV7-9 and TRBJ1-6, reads DTGVSQNPRHKITKRGQNVTFRCDPISEHNRLYWYRQTLGQGPEFLTYFQNEAQLEKSRLLSDRFSAERPKGSFSTLEIQRTEQGDSAMYLCASSPSGRGTSPLHFGNGTRLTVT.